These T cell receptor beta chains were read from a single sample in a study of shared clonotypes between healthy human individuals. Repertoires were generated with immunoSEQ multiplex PCR, while TCRdb's copy carries only in-frame clones and drops some. Of more than 450,000 clones listed, around 74% are singletons. The sequenced sample was PBMCs. The receptors derive from a woman aged 40 to 55 in good health. Some clones in this sample may be carry-over from other donors' samples. The CDR3 runs from the conserved cysteine through the conserved F or W. The D gene is left open where the match is weak. Clone size appears in some rows only: once, few, many, or a class for an expanded clone.

cdr3_length: 15
j_call: TRBJ2-7
clone_size: once
v_call: TRBV11-2
d_call: NA
cdr3_nt: TGTGCCAGCAGCTTAGTGGGGACAAACTCCTACGAGCAGTACTTC
cdr3_aa: CASSLVGTNSYEQYF

cdr3_length: 17
j_call: TRBJ2-1
clone_size: NA
v_call: TRBV11-2
d_call: NA
cdr3_nt: TGTGCCAGCAGCTTAGGGTATCTATCATCGGCCTACAATGAGCAGTTCTTC
cdr3_aa: CASSLGYLSSAYNEQFF

cdr3_length: 13
j_call: TRBJ1-1
clone_size: few
v_call: TRBV6-5
d_call: NA
cdr3_nt: TGTGCCAGCAGTAGACAGACCTACACTGAAGCTTTCTTT
cdr3_aa: CASSRQTYTEAFF

cdr3_length: 15
j_call: TRBJ2-3
clone_size: NA
v_call: TRBV11-3
d_call: NA
cdr3_nt: TGTGCCAGCAGCTCCGGTAGCGGTAGAACAGATACGCAGTATTTT
cdr3_aa: CASSSGSGRTDTQYF

cdr3_length: 14
j_call: TRBJ1-4
clone_size: NA
v_call: TRBV19
d_call: TRBD1
cdr3_nt: TGTGCCAGTAGTATCGCGACAGGGGCCGAAAAACTGTTTTTT
cdr3_aa: CASSIATGAEKLFF

cdr3_length: 11
j_call: TRBJ2-7
clone_size: NA
v_call: TRBV28
d_call: NA
cdr3_nt: TGTGCCAGCAGTTTTGGATACGAGCAGTACTTC
cdr3_aa: CASSFGYEQYF

cdr3_length: 15
j_call: TRBJ2-2
clone_size: NA
v_call: TRBV9
d_call: TRBD1
cdr3_nt: TGTGCCAGCAGCGTAGAGGGACAGGGATCTGGGGAGCTGTTTTTT
cdr3_aa: CASSVEGQGSGELFF

cdr3_length: 16
j_call: TRBJ1-1
clone_size: once
v_call: TRBV2
d_call: NA
cdr3_nt: TGTGCCAGCAGTGGGCCAAGGTGGTTCAAGAACACTGAAGCTTTCTTT
cdr3_aa: CASSGPRWFKNTEAFF

cdr3_length: 18
j_call: TRBJ2-7
clone_size: NA
v_call: TRBV2
d_call: TRBD2
cdr3_nt: TGTGCCAGCAGTGAACCGTCGGGGACTAGCGGGAGTTGGTACGAGCAGTACTTC
cdr3_aa: CASSEPSGTSGSWYEQYF

cdr3_length: 15
j_call: TRBJ1-6
clone_size: NA
v_call: TRBV19
d_call: TRBD1
cdr3_nt: TGTGCCAGTAGTGCTCGGGACAGCAATAATTCACCCCTCCACTTT
cdr3_aa: CASSARDSNNSPLHF

cdr3_length: 14
j_call: TRBJ1-1
clone_size: NA
v_call: TRBV30
d_call: TRBD1
cdr3_nt: TGTGCCTGGAGATACAGGGGTGTGAACACTGAAGCTTTCTTT
cdr3_aa: CAWRYRGVNTEAFF

cdr3_length: 17
j_call: TRBJ2-1
clone_size: NA
v_call: TRBV7-8
d_call: NA
cdr3_nt: TGTGCCAGCAGCGCTGCGGAACGGCGTCCGTCCTACAATGAGCAGTTCTTC
cdr3_aa: CASSAAERRPSYNEQFF

cdr3_length: 16
j_call: TRBJ2-2
clone_size: NA
v_call: TRBV5-4
d_call: TRBD2
cdr3_nt: TGTGCCAGCAGTCGTGGGGCTAGCGGGGCCGGGGGGGAGCTGTTTTTT
cdr3_aa: CASSRGASGAGGELFF

cdr3_length: 15
j_call: TRBJ2-3
clone_size: NA
v_call: TRBV19
d_call: TRBD1
cdr3_nt: TGTGCCAGTAGTACGGGACAGGGAGTCACAGATACGCAGTATTTT
cdr3_aa: CASSTGQGVTDTQYF

cdr3_length: 16
j_call: TRBJ2-3
clone_size: NA
v_call: TRBV5-6
d_call: TRBD2
cdr3_nt: TGTGCCAGCAGCCTCGCTAGCGGATTAAGCACAGATACGCAGTATTTT
cdr3_aa: CASSLASGLSTDTQYF

cdr3_length: 12
j_call: TRBJ1-2
clone_size: few
v_call: TRBV19
d_call: NA
cdr3_nt: TGTGCCAGTAGTTACAGGGACTATGGCTACACCTTC
cdr3_aa: CASSYRDYGYTF

cdr3_length: 14
j_call: TRBJ1-6
clone_size: NA
v_call: TRBV6-5
d_call: TRBD1
cdr3_nt: TGTGCCAGCAGCACCGGGACAGAGAATTCACCCCTCCACTTT
cdr3_aa: CASSTGTENSPLHF

cdr3_length: 16
j_call: TRBJ2-2
clone_size: NA
v_call: TRBV6-1
d_call: NA
cdr3_nt: TGTGCCAGCAGTGAAGCATGGGGGGCGGGCACCGGGGAGCTGTTTTTT
cdr3_aa: CASSEAWGAGTGELFF

cdr3_length: 15
j_call: TRBJ2-2
clone_size: NA
v_call: TRBV9
d_call: TRBD2
cdr3_nt: TGTGCCAGCAGCGCCGGGACTAGCTACACCGGGGAGCTGTTTTTT
cdr3_aa: CASSAGTSYTGELFF

cdr3_length: 13
j_call: TRBJ1-2
clone_size: NA
v_call: TRBV6-5
d_call: NA
cdr3_nt: TGTGCCAGCAGTACGGGGGCAGACTATGGCTACACCTTC
cdr3_aa: CASSTGADYGYTF

cdr3_length: 14
j_call: TRBJ1-1
clone_size: NA
v_call: TRBV18
d_call: NA
cdr3_nt: TGTGCCAGCTCGCCAGGGATTTCGGACACTGAAGCTTTCTTT
cdr3_aa: CASSPGISDTEAFF

cdr3_length: 16
j_call: TRBJ2-3
clone_size: NA
v_call: TRBV28
d_call: TRBD2
cdr3_nt: TGTGCCAGCAGAGGGACTAGCGGAGGAGGCACAGATACGCAGTATTTT
cdr3_aa: CASRGTSGGGTDTQYF

cdr3_length: 17
j_call: TRBJ2-2
clone_size: once
v_call: TRBV4-1
d_call: TRBD2
cdr3_nt: TGCGCCAGCAGCCAAGGGAAGGCGGGAGGTAGCACCGGGGAGCTGTTTTTT
cdr3_aa: CASSQGKAGGSTGELFF

cdr3_length: 15
j_call: TRBJ2-7
clone_size: NA
v_call: TRBV7-2
d_call: NA
cdr3_nt: TGTGCCAGCAGCTTAGAAGCTCAGAACCCCTACGAGCAGTACTTC
cdr3_aa: CASSLEAQNPYEQYF

cdr3_length: 16
j_call: TRBJ2-5
clone_size: many
v_call: TRBV11-2
d_call: TRBD2
cdr3_nt: TGTGCCAGCAGCCCCGGGACTAGCGGGATAGGGGAGACCCAGTACTTC
cdr3_aa: CASSPGTSGIGETQYF

cdr3_length: 14
j_call: TRBJ2-7
clone_size: once
v_call: TRBV19
d_call: TRBD1
cdr3_nt: TGTGCCAGTAGTCAGCCGGGACAGAACTACGAGCAGTACTTC
cdr3_aa: CASSQPGQNYEQYF

cdr3_length: 16
j_call: TRBJ2-3
clone_size: NA
v_call: TRBV10-3
d_call: TRBD2
cdr3_nt: TGTGCCATCACCCTCGGACTAGCGGGGGCCCCAGATACGCAGTATTTT
cdr3_aa: CAITLGLAGAPDTQYF

cdr3_length: 16
j_call: TRBJ2-3
clone_size: once
v_call: TRBV28
d_call: TRBD2
cdr3_nt: TGTGCCAGCAGTTCGGGACTAGACCGGAGCACAGATACGCAGTATTTT
cdr3_aa: CASSSGLDRSTDTQYF

cdr3_length: 15
j_call: TRBJ2-1
clone_size: once
v_call: TRBV7-2
d_call: NA
cdr3_nt: TGTGCCAGCAGCCTGGCGGAATTCTCGTACAATGAGCAGTTCTTC
cdr3_aa: CASSLAEFSYNEQFF

cdr3_length: 14
j_call: TRBJ1-3
clone_size: once
v_call: TRBV7-8
d_call: NA
cdr3_nt: TGTGCCAGCAGCGCGACAGTCTCTGGAAACACCATATATTTT
cdr3_aa: CASSATVSGNTIYF

cdr3_length: 16
j_call: TRBJ2-7
clone_size: NA
v_call: TRBV28
d_call: NA
cdr3_nt: TGTGCCAGCAATGCCGGCGGGGCAGACCAAACCTACGAGCAGTACTTC
cdr3_aa: CASNAGGADQTYEQYF

cdr3_length: 18
j_call: TRBJ2-1
clone_size: NA
v_call: TRBV9
d_call: TRBD2
cdr3_nt: TGTGCCAGCAGCCCTGGAGGCATCCCGGGAGGTCGTTCAGCTGAGCAGTTCTTC
cdr3_aa: CASSPGGIPGGRSAEQFF

cdr3_length: 16
j_call: TRBJ2-7
clone_size: NA
v_call: TRBV2
d_call: NA
cdr3_nt: TGTGCCAGCAGTGTTGAGGGCGGCGGGGTTCATTACGAGCAGTACTTC
cdr3_aa: CASSVEGGGVHYEQYF

cdr3_length: 14
j_call: TRBJ2-5
clone_size: NA
v_call: TRBV29-1
d_call: NA
cdr3_nt: TGCAGCGTTCCCGTGGTGGGGGGTCGGGAGACCCAGTACTTC
cdr3_aa: CSVPVVGGRETQYF